Sequencing of this TCR beta chain was carried out in a study of OX40 agonist ivuxolimab in advanced cancers. Study background: An anti-OX40 (CD134) antibody with agonistic activity, ivuxolimab, was administered to patients.

Patients were ruled out by autoimmune disease history or systemic immunosuppression. The germline V gene encodes CDR1 DFQATT and CDR2 SNEGSKA (reference sequence). With V trimmed by 7 bases and J by 6 bases, 3 bases remained unmatched. CDR3 size: 11 residues. Here immunoSEQ multiplex PCR was the method, and the copy in TCRdb shows in-frame clones only, minus some. This sample has tens of thousands of clones, with 85% to 95% found just once. The sample in question was CD4+ or CD8+ T cells sorted from blood, obtained in a trial of the OX40 agonist ivuxolimab. The clonotype originates from an adult with an advanced solid tumor such as melanoma, head and neck, liver or kidney cancer. The V and J genes are TRBV20-1 and TRBJ2-1; 7 nucleotides agree with TRBD2. CDR3: CSGLAGNEQFF. CDR3 nucleotide sequence: TGCAGTGGACTAGCCGGCAATGAGCAGTTCTTC.